This is a list of T cell receptor beta chains from one sample in a study of beta chain features in type 1 diabetes. The method was immunoSEQ multiplex PCR; TCRdb's version includes in-frame clones alone and lacks a portion of them. The profile shows 350,000 or so clones, about 18% of them singletons. Sequenced material: naive CD4+ T cells from blood. The source is a woman younger than 35 in good health. CDR3s include the opening cysteine and the closing phenylalanine or tryptophan. The D gene is left open where the match is weak. Size tells how often a clone was seen (once, few, many) or the class of an expanded clone, and some rows leave it out.

D: -; V: TRBV7-3; size: -; J: TRBJ2-5; DNA: TGTGCCAGCAGCTTGAGCAGGGAAGAGACCCAGTACTTC; CDR3: CASSLSREETQYF
D: TRBD1; V: TRBV6-5; size: -; J: TRBJ1-1; DNA: TGTGCCAGCAGTTTGCAGGGGGCGCCGGTTACTGAAGCTTTCTTT; CDR3: CASSLQGAPVTEAFF
D: -; V: TRBV6-1; size: few; J: TRBJ2-5; DNA: TGTGCCAGCAGTGAAGCGCAGGTCGTCAGGTCTCAAGAGACCCAGTACTTC; CDR3: CASSEAQVVRSQETQYF
D: -; V: TRBV2; size: -; J: TRBJ2-4; DNA: TGTGCCAGCAGTGAGTTAGACTACATTCAGTACTTC; CDR3: CASSELDYIQYF
D: -; V: TRBV19; size: few; J: TRBJ1-2; DNA: TGTGCCAGTACCCCGGGACAATACTATGGCTACACCTTC; CDR3: CASTPGQYYGYTF
D: -; V: TRBV27; size: -; J: TRBJ2-6; DNA: TGTGCCAGCAGTTTAGGGGGCGCCAACGTCCTGACTTTC; CDR3: CASSLGGANVLTF
D: -; V: TRBV9; size: -; J: TRBJ2-1; DNA: TGTGCCAGCAGCGTATCCCCCTCGGATGAGCAGTTCTTC; CDR3: CASSVSPSDEQFF
D: -; V: TRBV11-1; size: -; J: TRBJ2-7; DNA: TGTGCCAGCAGCCTATATGACAGCGTGTACGAGCAGTACTTC; CDR3: CASSLYDSVYEQYF
D: TRBD1; V: TRBV5-4; size: -; J: TRBJ1-2; DNA: TGTGCCAGCAGCATAGGACAGGGGGTGGACTATGGCTACACCTTC; CDR3: CASSIGQGVDYGYTF
D: TRBD1; V: TRBV11-2; size: -; J: TRBJ1-2; DNA: TGTGCCAGCAGCTTAAGGGGGTCTGGACAGGGGGCACATGGCTACACCTTC; CDR3: CASSLRGSGQGAHGYTF
D: -; V: TRBV4-1; size: -; J: TRBJ1-2; DNA: TGCGCCAGCAGCCAACTGCGGAACTATGGCTACACCTTC; CDR3: CASSQLRNYGYTF
D: TRBD2; V: TRBV7-2; size: few; J: TRBJ2-7; DNA: TGTGCCAGCAGCTATAGCGGGGGTTGGTACGAGCAGTACTTC; CDR3: CASSYSGGWYEQYF
D: -; V: TRBV9; size: few; J: TRBJ2-1; DNA: TGTGCCAGCAGCGTAGACTCGGGGGGCTCTAATGAGCAGTTCTTC; CDR3: CASSVDSGGSNEQFF
D: -; V: TRBV9; size: -; J: TRBJ1-1; DNA: TGTGCCAGCAGCGCAGGAAACACTGAAGCTTTCTTT; CDR3: CASSAGNTEAFF
D: TRBD1; V: TRBV5-1; size: -; J: TRBJ2-6; DNA: TGCGCCAGCAGTTCTCGGACAGGTGGGGCCAACGTCCTGACTTTC; CDR3: CASSSRTGGANVLTF
D: -; V: TRBV7-2; size: few; J: TRBJ2-5; DNA: TGTGCCAGCAGCCCAGTGGAGACCCAGTACTTC; CDR3: CASSPVETQYF
D: -; V: TRBV5-1; size: -; J: TRBJ1-2; DNA: TGCGCCAGCAGCTCGGCAGGGGCGGACTATGGCTACACCTTC; CDR3: CASSSAGADYGYTF
D: -; V: TRBV18; size: -; J: TRBJ2-7; DNA: TGTGCCAGCTCACCACCCCTTGGACAGACACCTTGGGAGCAGTACTTC; CDR3: CASSPPLGQTPWEQYF
D: TRBD2; V: TRBV4-2; size: -; J: TRBJ2-1; DNA: TGTGCCAGCAGCCAGCAGAGGAGCAGGGAGGGCAATGAGCAGTTCTTC; CDR3: CASSQQRSREGNEQFF
D: -; V: TRBV7-6; size: -; J: TRBJ1-6; DNA: TGTGCCAGCAGTAGAGGCGCACCCTATAATTCACCCCTCCACTTT; CDR3: CASSRGAPYNSPLHF
D: TRBD1; V: TRBV4-2; size: -; J: TRBJ2-5; DNA: TGTGCCAGCAGCCAACAGGGACAGGGGTCTATCGGAGAGACCCAGTACTTC; CDR3: CASSQQGQGSIGETQYF
D: TRBD2; V: TRBV7-9; size: few; J: TRBJ2-3; DNA: TGTGCCAGCGCTCTCGGGACTAGCGGTGACACAGATACGCAGTATTTT; CDR3: CASALGTSGDTDTQYF
D: -; V: TRBV7-9; size: few; J: TRBJ2-3; DNA: TGTGCCAGCAGCAAAGGAGGGCCCCCCACCGCTCACACGCAGTATTTT; CDR3: CASSKGGPPTAHTQYF
D: TRBD1; V: TRBV18; size: few; J: TRBJ1-1; DNA: TGTGCCAGCTCTCGAGGACAGGGAGTCCAAACTGAAGCTTTCTTT; CDR3: CASSRGQGVQTEAFF